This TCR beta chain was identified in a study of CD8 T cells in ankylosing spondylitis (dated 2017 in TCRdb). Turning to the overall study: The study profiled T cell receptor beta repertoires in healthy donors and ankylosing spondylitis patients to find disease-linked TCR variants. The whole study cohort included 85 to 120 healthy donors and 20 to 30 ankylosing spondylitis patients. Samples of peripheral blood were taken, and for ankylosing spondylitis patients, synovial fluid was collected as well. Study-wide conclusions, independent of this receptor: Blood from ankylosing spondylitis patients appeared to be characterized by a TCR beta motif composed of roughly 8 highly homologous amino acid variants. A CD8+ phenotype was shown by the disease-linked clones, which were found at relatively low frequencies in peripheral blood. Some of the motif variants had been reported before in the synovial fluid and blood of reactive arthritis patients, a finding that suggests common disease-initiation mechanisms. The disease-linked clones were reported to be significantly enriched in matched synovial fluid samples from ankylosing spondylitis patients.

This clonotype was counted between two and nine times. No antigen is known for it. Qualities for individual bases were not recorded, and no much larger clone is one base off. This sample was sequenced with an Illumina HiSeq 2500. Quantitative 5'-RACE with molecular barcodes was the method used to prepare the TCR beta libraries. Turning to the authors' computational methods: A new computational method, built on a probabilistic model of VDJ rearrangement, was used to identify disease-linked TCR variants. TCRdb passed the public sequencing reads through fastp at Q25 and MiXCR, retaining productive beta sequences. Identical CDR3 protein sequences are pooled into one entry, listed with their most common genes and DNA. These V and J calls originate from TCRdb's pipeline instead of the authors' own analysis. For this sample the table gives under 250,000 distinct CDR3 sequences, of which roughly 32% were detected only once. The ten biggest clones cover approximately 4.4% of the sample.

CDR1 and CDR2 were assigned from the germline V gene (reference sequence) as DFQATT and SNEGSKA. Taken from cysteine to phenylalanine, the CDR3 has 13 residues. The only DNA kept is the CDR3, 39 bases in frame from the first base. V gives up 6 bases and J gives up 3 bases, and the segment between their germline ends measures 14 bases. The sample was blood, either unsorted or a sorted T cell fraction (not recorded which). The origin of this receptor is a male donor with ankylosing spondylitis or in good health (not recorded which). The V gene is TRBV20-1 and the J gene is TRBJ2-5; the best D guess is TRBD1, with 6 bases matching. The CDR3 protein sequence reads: CSAPRQAEETQYF. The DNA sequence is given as TGCAGTGCGCCTAGACAGGCGGAAGAGACCCAGTACTTC.